What follows describes a single TCR beta chain. Its antigen target is currently unknown. Base qualities are not at hand, and no much larger clone is one base apart. This sample was included in a study of OX40 agonist ivuxolimab in advanced cancers. With respect to the entire study: Ivuxolimab, which targeted the costimulatory receptor OX40 (CD134), was an agonistic, fully human IgG2 monoclonal antibody. Intravenous ivuxolimab was administered to patients every 2 weeks at six dose levels: 0.01, 0.1, 0.3, 1.5, 3 and 10 mg/kg. Of the approximately 54 patients in dose escalation, some 20 had hepatocellular carcinoma, some 15 had melanoma, 9 had renal cell carcinoma and 9 had head and neck cancer. A male proportion of around 80% and a mean age of 60 years, ranging from about 20 to 85, were recorded for the dose-escalation cohort. Prior anti-PD-1, anti-PD-L1 or anti-CTLA-4 therapy was permitted, and 30% to 50% of dose-escalation patients had received checkpoint inhibitors. Three dose-escalation patients achieved partial responses, one with hepatocellular carcinoma and two with cutaneous melanoma. Peripheral TCRbeta sequencing was intended to test whether TCR sequence diversity was altered and clonal T-cell expansion was caused by ivuxolimab. The paper describes the monotherapy dose-escalation part (N of about 54 patients) of the phase I trial of ivuxolimab.

For sequencing of the TCRbeta CDR3 region, genomic DNA was extracted from the sorted cells. The immunoSEQ Assay was used for sequencing of TCRbeta CDR3 regions. This immuneACCESS table, as held by TCRdb, lists in-frame sequences with V and J called but not all clones. Of the missing ones, under half trace to an unresolved V gene in checked studies; the others have no known cause. This sample is represented by over 50,000 clones; more than 85% of them were singletons. Together, the top ten hold roughly 13% of the sample. The trial excluded patients who had a history of autoimmune disease or who were on systemic immunosuppression. Peripheral blood for TCR sequencing was collected from all dose cohorts at baseline, on cycle 4 day 1, and on cycle 7 day 1. Samples came from an open-label, multicenter, first-in-human phase I dose-escalation trial of ivuxolimab. Adults with locally advanced or metastatic melanoma, renal cell carcinoma, hepatocellular carcinoma or head and neck squamous cell carcinoma were enrolled in the trial. Before TCR sequencing, CD4+ T cells and CD8+ T cells from peripheral blood were sorted into separate populations.

Beyond this particular receptor, the publication reports: Low levels of normalized T-cell clonal expansion were also seen in some nonresponding patients. At doses from 0.1 to 3.0 mg/kg, clonal expansion was seen in both CD4+ and CD8+ blood T cells between baseline and week 6. The antigen specificity of the peripheral T cells that underwent clonal expansion was not determined. In partial responders in the 0.1-3.0 mg/kg groups, normalized peripheral clonal expansion was found to be among the lowest, especially among CD8+ T cells. After ivuxolimab, more expanded clones were found on average in CD8+ T cells than in CD4+ T cells.

V trim: 0 bases; J trim: 7 bases; unmatched bases: 7. Looking up the germline V gene yields CDR1 LGHNA and CDR2 YNFKEQ. Including cysteine and phenylalanine, the CDR3 has 15 amino acids. The sequence is cut down to CDR3 DNA, 45 bases in frame from base 1. Source: CD4+ or CD8+ T cells sorted from blood, taken in a trial of the OX40 agonist ivuxolimab. The sequence came from an adult with an advanced solid tumor such as melanoma, head and neck, liver or kidney cancer. Recombination linked TRBV4-2 to TRBJ1-2; 8 bases in between match TRBD1. At the DNA level, the sequence is TGTGCCAGCAGCCAAGATCCGGGACAGGTTGGTGGCTACACCTTC. The encoded protein is CASSQDPGQVGGYTF.